One and the same sample provided the 22 T cell receptor beta chains below, sequenced in a study of blood T cell repertoires in COVID-19. Generated by immunoSEQ multiplex PCR, the TCRdb table keeps only in-frame clones and is missing some. Of about 34,000 clones detected, roughly nine tenths appear once; the ten largest clones hold over 10%. The sequencing input was peripheral blood. The source is a man between 65 and 80 years old with active COVID-19.

The chain joins TRBV5-1 to TRBJ1-5; D uncertain. This CDR3 is built from 13 residues. Trimming left V 0 bases short and J 6 bases short, with 7 bases between. Germline values: CDR1 SGHRS, CDR2 YFSETQ. The CDR3 is CASSLGPSQPQHF. CDR3 DNA sequence: TGCGCCAGCAGCTTGGGCCCCAGTCAGCCCCAGCATTTT.

The chain is built from TRBV6-6 and TRBJ1-3; D unresolved. Germline CDR1 MNHNY, CDR2 SVGAGI (reference sequence). Between the trimmed V and J ends, which lost 10 bases and 2 bases, there was a span of 15 bases. This CDR3 is 14 amino acids long. For the CDR3, the DNA is TGTGCCACCCTCAGTGAGGTACCTGGAAACACCATATATTTT. It is translated as CATLSEVPGNTIYF.

This clone was recorded a few times. This sequence joins TRBV28 and TRBJ2-3; 13 nucleotides agree with TRBD2. Losses at the gene ends were 5 bases for V and 6 bases for J; bases not matched to a gene: 8. Looked up from germline, CDR1 is MDHEN and CDR2 is SYDVKM. The CDR3 runs 16 residues. Written as DNA, the CDR3 is TGTGCCAGCAGTATGACCGGGACTAGCGGGATGGATACGCAGTATTTT. Translated: CASSMTGTSGMDTQYF.

The chain links TRBV4-3 to TRBJ2-1; possible D gene TRBD2, 6 bases. CDR3 length: 18 residues. Germline V gives CDR1 LGHNA, CDR2 YSLEER. V dropped 3 bases and J dropped 3 bases, with 21 bases sitting between them. DNA for the CDR3: TGCGCCAGCAGCCAGGCTCCTCAGGGAGGTCTTAGCTACAATGAGCAGTTCTTC. Encoded protein: CASSQAPQGGLSYNEQFF.

J is TRBJ2-5 and V is TRBV18; maybe TRBD1 (6 bases). Germline V lookup: CDR1 KGHSH, CDR2 LQKENI. Trimming removed 1 base from V and 4 bases from J, with 19 bases in between. The CDR3 spans 17 residues. The CDR3 DNA sequence: TGTGCCAGCTCACCACGAGCGGCAGGGGTTTCGGGAGAGACCCAGTACTTC. Its protein product is CASSPRAAGVSGETQYF.

The V gene is TRBV9, the J gene TRBJ2-5, with TRBD2 identical over 16 bases. The CDR3 is 16 amino acids. The trim removed 0 bases at V and 5 bases at J, leaving 1 base unmatched. Looked up from germline, CDR1 is SGDLS and CDR2 is YYNGEE. The CDR3 is CASSVAGLAGGETQYF. The CDR3 bases are TGTGCCAGCAGCGTAGCGGGACTAGCGGGAGGGGAGACCCAGTACTTC.

The chain carries TRBV10-3 and TRBJ1-1, with a weak D call TRBD1 (5 bases). The CDR3 extends over 14 amino acids. The germline V gene has CDR1 ENHRY and CDR2 SYGVKD. V was shortened by 10 bases and J by 5 bases, with 20 bases between the two germline ends. The chain's CDR3 is CATDEGRGNTEAFF. Here the CDR3 DNA reads TGTGCCACGGACGAGGGGAGGGGTAATACTGAAGCTTTCTTT.

The chain recombines TRBV19 with TRBJ2-2; TRBD1 matches 8 bases. J gave up 7 bases and V 0 bases, and 4 bases lay outside the gene matches. Germline CDR1 reads LNHDA; CDR2 reads SQIVND (reference sequence). This CDR3 spans 15 amino acids. The CDR3 nucleotides are TGTGCCAGTAGTATAGACAGGGGGCCCCTCGGGGAGCTGTTTTTT. Translating it yields CASSIDRGPLGELFF. The complete variable domain, with remaining parts taken from reference TRBV19 and TRBJ2-2, reads DGGITQSPKYLFRKEGQNVTLSCEQNLNHDAMYWYRQDPGQGLRLIYYSQIVNDFQKGDIAEGYSVSREKKESFPLTVTSAQKNPTAFYLCASSIDRGPLGELFFGEGSRLTVL.

V gene TRBV18 combines with J gene TRBJ2-7, with D maybe TRBD1 (5 bases). The V end was cut by 6 bases, the J end by 5 bases, with 23 bases between. Germline V lookup: CDR1 KGHSH, CDR2 LQKENI. This CDR3 contains 16 residues. CDR3 in DNA: TGTGCCAGCTCGCCTCTCGGCAGGGTGGGTTCCGACGAGCAGTACTTC. It is translated as CASSPLGRVGSDEQYF.

This clone showed up just once. The chain has TRBV27 and TRBJ2-7; D unclear. From germline, CDR1 is MNHEY and CDR2 SMNVEV (reference sequence). The CDR3 loop spans 15 amino acids. V gave up 1 base and J gave up 7 bases, with 17 bases separating them. The chain's CDR3 is CASSLWASLMVEQYF. CDR3 nucleotide sequence: TGTGCCAGCAGTTTATGGGCGAGTCTAATGGTTGAGCAGTACTTC.

The chain recombines TRBV5-4 with TRBJ1-1, with 9 bases lining up with TRBD1. Germline V lookup: CDR1 SGHNT, CDR2 YYREEE (reference sequence). This CDR3 comprises 16 residues. The J segment lost 0 bases and the V segment lost 4 bases, leaving 7 bases of the junction unmatched. The CDR3 DNA sequence: TGTGCCAGCAGCATCGGGACAGGGAGAATGAACACTGAAGCTTTCTTT. It yields the protein CASSIGTGRMNTEAFF.

The sample holds one count of this clone. The chain has TRBV12-3 or TRBV12-4 and TRBJ1-1, with 7 nucleotides matching TRBD1. V shed 6 bases and J 4 bases; nucleotides not matched to a gene: 5. CDR3 length: 13 amino acids. The CDR3 nucleotides read TGTGCCAGCAGGCCGACAGGGAGCACTGAAGCTTTCTTT. The encoded protein is CASRPTGSTEAFF.

This chain joins TRBV15 and TRBJ2-5; 7 positions match TRBD1. V shed 4 bases and J 4 bases; nucleotides not matched to a gene: 6. In germline, CDR1 is LNHNV, CDR2 YYDKDF (reference sequence). The CDR3 runs to 14 residues. The CDR3 DNA reads TGTGCCACCAGCATGAAGAGGGGGCGAGAGACCCAGTACTTC. Its protein is CATSMKRGRETQYF.

The chain couples TRBV20-1 to TRBJ2-1; TRBD2 matches 7 bases. This CDR3 comprises 15 residues. The V segment lost 3 bases and the J segment 0 bases; nucleotides outside the gene matches: 5. The germline V gene encodes CDR1 DFQATT and CDR2 SNEGSKA (reference sequence). The CDR3 region has the DNA TGCAGTGCTAGTCCCCGCGGGAGCTCCTACAATGAGCAGTTCTTC. Its translation: CSASPRGSSYNEQFF.

The gene calls are TRBV4-2 and TRBJ1-2; tentatively, D is TRBD1 (5 bases). V was pared by 11 bases and J by 4 bases, with 17 bases between. The germline CDR1 and CDR2 sequences are LGHNA and YNFKEQ. The CDR3 contains 13 residues. The CDR3 DNA reads TGTGCCGCCTCGGCCGGGGGGGTCTATGGCTACACCTTC. This translates into CAASAGGVYGYTF.

V is TRBV3-1 (or the pseudogene TRBV3-2) and J is TRBJ2-7; 8 bases are a match to TRBD2. The CDR3 is 14 amino acids. Germline CDR1 LGHDT, CDR2 YNNKEL (reference sequence). V shed 3 bases and J 6 bases; nucleotides not matched to a gene: 7. The CDR3 reads CASSQVQRGSEQYF. In DNA form, the CDR3 reads TGTGCCAGCAGCCAGGTGCAGCGGGGGTCCGAGCAGTACTTC.

The rearrangement links TRBV19 to TRBJ2-3; D is perhaps TRBD1 (5 bases). Trimming cost V 3 bases and J 2 bases, with 21 bases left between them. The CDR3 covers 18 residues. The germline gives CDR1 LNHDA, CDR2 SQIVND (reference sequence). In DNA, the CDR3 is TGTGCCAGTAGTATTCAGGGTAGCCTGGTCTCCTTCACAGATACGCAGTATTTT. Translation gives CASSIQGSLVSFTDTQYF.

V usage is TRBV7-2 and J usage is TRBJ2-7; 7 bases agree with TRBD2. The CDR3 length is 13 residues. Trimming cost V 4 bases and J 4 bases; bases outside gene matches: 4. Germline CDR1 SGHTA, CDR2 FQGNSA. In DNA form, the CDR3 reads TGTGCCAGCAGCTGGCCGGGGGGTTACGAGCAGTACTTC. Translation gives CASSWPGGYEQYF.

The rearrangement links TRBV9 to TRBJ2-7; D possibly corresponds to TRBD1 (6 bases). V lost 0 bases to trimming and J lost 1 base, with 8 bases between them. The CDR3 length is 14 residues. Germline CDR1 and CDR2: SGDLS and YYNGEE. CDR3 DNA: TGTGCCAGCAGCGTAGGGGACACGTCCTACGAGCAGTACTTC. The encoded protein is CASSVGDTSYEQYF.

This chain uses TRBV3-1 (or the pseudogene TRBV3-2) with TRBJ1-2, with a tentative D call TRBD1 (6 bases). V was clipped by 3 bases and J by 8 bases, with 19 bases between them. Germline assignment: CDR1 LGHDT and CDR2 YNNKEL (reference sequence). This CDR3 has 15 amino acids. The CDR3 loop reads CASSQMEGGAGGYTF. In nucleotides, the CDR3 is TGTGCCAGCAGCCAGATGGAGGGGGGGGCAGGCGGCTACACCTTC.

The chain employs TRBV4-2 and TRBJ1-2; D is perhaps TRBD1 (5 bases). The germline gives CDR1 LGHNA, CDR2 YNFKEQ. The ends were cut back, 1 base at V and 2 bases at J, with 14 bases in the middle. The CDR3 spans 16 residues. DNA for the CDR3: TGTGCCAGCAGCCAAGCTCGAGACAGCCGAAACTATGGCTACACCTTC. This sequence encodes CASSQARDSRNYGYTF.

The gene calls are TRBV5-1 and TRBJ2-7; TRBD1 is a possible D gene (6 bases). Germline V gives CDR1 SGHRS, CDR2 YFSETQ. The CDR3 runs to 12 residues. Trimming took off 4 bases at V and 9 bases at J, with 14 bases between the two ends. For the CDR3, the DNA is TGCGCCAGCAGCCCCAAGGGGGACGCGCAGTACTTC. Amino acid sequence: CASSPKGDAQYF.